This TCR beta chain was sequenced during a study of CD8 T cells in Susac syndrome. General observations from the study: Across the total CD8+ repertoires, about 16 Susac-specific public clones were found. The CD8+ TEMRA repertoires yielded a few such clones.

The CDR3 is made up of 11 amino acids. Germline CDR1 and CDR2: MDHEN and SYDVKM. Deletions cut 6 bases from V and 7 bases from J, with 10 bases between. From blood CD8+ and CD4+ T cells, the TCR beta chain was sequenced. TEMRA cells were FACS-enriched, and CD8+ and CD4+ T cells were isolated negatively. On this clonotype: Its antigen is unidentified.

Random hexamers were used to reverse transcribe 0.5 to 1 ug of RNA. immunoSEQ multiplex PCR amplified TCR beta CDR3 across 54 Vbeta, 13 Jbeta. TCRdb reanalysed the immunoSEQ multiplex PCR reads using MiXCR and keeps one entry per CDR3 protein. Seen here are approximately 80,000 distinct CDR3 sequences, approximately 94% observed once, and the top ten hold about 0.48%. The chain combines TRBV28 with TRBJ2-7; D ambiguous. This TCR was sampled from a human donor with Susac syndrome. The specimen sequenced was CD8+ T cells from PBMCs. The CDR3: CASRTLREQYF. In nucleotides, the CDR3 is TGTGCCAGCAGAACCCTCCGGGAGCAGTACTTC.